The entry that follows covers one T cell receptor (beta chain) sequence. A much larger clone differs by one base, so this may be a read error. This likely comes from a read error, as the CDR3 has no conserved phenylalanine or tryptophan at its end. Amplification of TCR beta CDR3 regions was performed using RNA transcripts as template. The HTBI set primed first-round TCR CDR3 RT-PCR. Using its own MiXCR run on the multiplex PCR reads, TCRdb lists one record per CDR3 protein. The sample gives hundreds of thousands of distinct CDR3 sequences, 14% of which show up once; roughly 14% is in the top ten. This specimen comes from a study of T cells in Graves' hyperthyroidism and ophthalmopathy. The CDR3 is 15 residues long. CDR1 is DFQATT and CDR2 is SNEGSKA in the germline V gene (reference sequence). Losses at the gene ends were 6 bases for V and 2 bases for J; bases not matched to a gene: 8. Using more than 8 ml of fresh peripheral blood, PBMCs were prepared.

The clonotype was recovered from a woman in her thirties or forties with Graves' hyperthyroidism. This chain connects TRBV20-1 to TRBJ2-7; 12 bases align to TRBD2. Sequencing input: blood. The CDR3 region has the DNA TGCAGTGCCACCGGACTAGCGGGAAATCCCTACGAGCAGTACTTG. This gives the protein CSATGLAGNPYEQYL.